This T cell receptor (beta chain) was observed in a study of T cell repertoires and HLA-DP antigens. Turning to the study itself: In vitro CD4+ alloreactivity was against HeLa-presented HLA-DP. Study results and limitations: The CD4+ repertoire was not split into naive and memory.

In the case of this clone: Antigen unknown. This specimen includes other DNA sequences encoding the same CDR3.

Trimming took off 5 bases at V and 0 bases at J, with 13 bases between the two ends. Germline V gene sequence: CDR1 MNHEY, CDR2 SMNVEV (reference sequence). This CDR3 has 15 residues. Sequencing was performed with immunoSEQ multiplex PCR; in TCRdb, only in-frame clones are kept and a portion is missing. The sample lists about 89,000 clones, around nine tenths occurring once. Sequencing used CD4+ T cells from PBMCs. This receptor was obtained from a man aged 50 to 60 in good health and CMV-seronegative. This chain links TRBV27 with TRBJ2-5; D is possibly TRBD1 (5 bases). The CDR3 region is CASSTRTNYQETQYF. The CDR3 DNA sequence: TGTGCCAGCAGTACGAGGACAAACTACCAAGAGACCCAGTACTTC.